These T cell receptor beta chains were read from a single sample in a study of spatial heterogeneity in lung cancer. TCRdb re-derived calls from the 5' RACE reads in MiXCR, one entry per CDR3 protein. The sample shows 50,000 to 60,000 distinct CDR3 sequences, about 7.4% of them seen only once. The source material was PBMCs, sampled at follow-up. The receptors were gathered from a female donor with early-stage non-small cell lung cancer. Both conserved end residues are part of each CDR3. Fields, in order: J gene, clone size, CDR3 length, V gene, D gene, CDR3 DNA, CDR3 protein. A D gene is named only where the DNA matches it firmly. Clone size is given for some rows only: seen once, a few or many times, or a class if the clone is expanded.

j_gene: TRBJ2-5
abundance: many
len: 13
v_gene: TRBV29-1
d_gene: TRBD2
CDR3nt: TGCAGCGTTGAACGGACTAGCGGTGAGACCCAGTACTTC
CDR3aa: CSVERTSGETQYF

j_gene: TRBJ1-5
abundance: .
len: 16
v_gene: TRBV24-1
d_gene: TRBD1
CDR3nt: TGTGCCACCAGTGACCCCGGACAGGGTGTAGATCAGCCCCAGCATTTT
CDR3aa: CATSDPGQGVDQPQHF

j_gene: TRBJ2-7
abundance: many
len: 16
v_gene: TRBV18
d_gene: .
CDR3nt: TGTGCCAGCTCACCCGAGGGGGGCGGTACTGGGTACGAGCAGTACTTC
CDR3aa: CASSPEGGGTGYEQYF

j_gene: TRBJ2-7
abundance: .
len: 12
v_gene: TRBV19
d_gene: .
CDR3nt: TGTGCCAGTAGTGAACAGGGCTACGAGCAGTACTTC
CDR3aa: CASSEQGYEQYF

j_gene: TRBJ2-1
abundance: few
len: 12
v_gene: TRBV7-2
d_gene: .
CDR3nt: TGTGCCAGCAGCCGCACAGGGACAGAGCAGTTCTTC
CDR3aa: CASSRTGTEQFF

j_gene: TRBJ1-2
abundance: many
len: 14
v_gene: TRBV7-2
d_gene: .
CDR3nt: TGTGCCAGCAGCTTGGCATGGACCTCTATTGGCTACACCTTC
CDR3aa: CASSLAWTSIGYTF

j_gene: TRBJ1-3
abundance: many
len: 16
v_gene: TRBV9
d_gene: .
CDR3nt: TGTGCCAGCAGCGGTAGGACATCTTTCTCTGGAAACACCATATATTTT
CDR3aa: CASSGRTSFSGNTIYF

j_gene: TRBJ2-3
abundance: many
len: 15
v_gene: TRBV28
d_gene: .
CDR3nt: TGTGCCAGCAGTTCGGCCCCGGGGCCCACAGATACGCAGTATTTT
CDR3aa: CASSSAPGPTDTQYF

j_gene: TRBJ2-1
abundance: many
len: 15
v_gene: TRBV4-1
d_gene: TRBD1
CDR3nt: TGCGCCAGCAGCCAAGAGTGGGACAGATACAATGAGCAGTTCTTC
CDR3aa: CASSQEWDRYNEQFF

j_gene: TRBJ2-5
abundance: many
len: 14
v_gene: TRBV7-2
d_gene: .
CDR3nt: TGTGCCAGCAGCTTAATGTTCGGGGCAGAGACCCAGTACTTC
CDR3aa: CASSLMFGAETQYF

j_gene: TRBJ1-5
abundance: .
len: 16
v_gene: TRBV9
d_gene: .
CDR3nt: TGTGCCAGCAGCTCTAGTGGGGACACTCGCAATCAGCCCCAGCATTTT
CDR3aa: CASSSSGDTRNQPQHF

j_gene: TRBJ2-1
abundance: many
len: 10
v_gene: TRBV6-2/TRBV6-3
d_gene: .
CDR3nt: TGTGCCAGCAGTTACGCTAGCCGGATCTTC
CDR3aa: CASSYASRIF

j_gene: TRBJ2-5
abundance: .
len: 18
v_gene: TRBV6-5
d_gene: TRBD2
CDR3nt: TGTGCCAGCAGCACCCCTGGGACTAGCGGGGTATTCCAAGAGACCCAGTACTTC
CDR3aa: CASSTPGTSGVFQETQYF

j_gene: TRBJ1-6
abundance: .
len: 17
v_gene: TRBV5-4
d_gene: .
CDR3nt: TGTGCCAGCAGCTCTGGGGAGGCTCGCTCCTATAATTCACCCCTCCACTTT
CDR3aa: CASSSGEARSYNSPLHF

j_gene: TRBJ2-3
abundance: many
len: 17
v_gene: TRBV9
d_gene: TRBD1
CDR3nt: TGTGCCAGCAGCGAGGACAGGGGGACGGAGGGCACAGATACGCAGTATTTT
CDR3aa: CASSEDRGTEGTDTQYF

j_gene: TRBJ1-1
abundance: .
len: 17
v_gene: TRBV18
d_gene: TRBD1
CDR3nt: TGTGCCAGCTCAATCCAGGGGGAATGGAGGGCGTCCTCTGAAGCTTTCTTT
CDR3aa: CASSIQGEWRASSEAFF

j_gene: TRBJ2-3
abundance: .
len: 14
v_gene: TRBV6-6
d_gene: TRBD2
CDR3nt: TGTGCCAGCGGAGTAGCGGGGAGCACAGATACGCAGTATTTT
CDR3aa: CASGVAGSTDTQYF

j_gene: TRBJ2-1
abundance: once
len: 15
v_gene: TRBV19
d_gene: .
CDR3nt: TGTGCCAAGCCTACCCCGGGGGGCACTGGTAATGAGCAGTTCTTC
CDR3aa: CAKPTPGGTGNEQFF

j_gene: TRBJ2-3
abundance: many
len: 14
v_gene: TRBV5-1
d_gene: .
CDR3nt: TGCGCCAGCAGCTTGGGGAGGGTGAGGGATACGCAGTATTTT
CDR3aa: CASSLGRVRDTQYF

j_gene: TRBJ2-7
abundance: many
len: 11
v_gene: TRBV20-1
d_gene: .
CDR3nt: TGCAGTGCCACACTGGCTGCCGAGCAGTACTTC
CDR3aa: CSATLAAEQYF

j_gene: TRBJ2-7
abundance: many
len: 15
v_gene: TRBV20-1
d_gene: TRBD1
CDR3nt: TGCAGTGCTAGAGAGTATCCGGGACAGGGGACAGAGCAGTACTTC
CDR3aa: CSAREYPGQGTEQYF

j_gene: TRBJ1-6
abundance: many
len: 16
v_gene: TRBV6-5
d_gene: TRBD1
CDR3nt: TGTGCCAGCAGTAAAGAAGGGACAGGTGATAATTCACCCCTCCACTTT
CDR3aa: CASSKEGTGDNSPLHF

j_gene: TRBJ2-3
abundance: many
len: 14
v_gene: TRBV9
d_gene: .
CDR3nt: TGTGCCAGCAGCGTCTCGGACAGCCAAGATACGCAGTATTTT
CDR3aa: CASSVSDSQDTQYF

j_gene: TRBJ2-7
abundance: .
len: 15
v_gene: TRBV9
d_gene: .
CDR3nt: TGTGCCAGCAGCGTAGGGCAGGGCATCCCCTACGAGCAGTACTTC
CDR3aa: CASSVGQGIPYEQYF

j_gene: TRBJ2-5
abundance: few
len: 13
v_gene: TRBV2
d_gene: .
CDR3nt: TGTGCCAGCACCCTGTGGGGTGGAGAGACCCAGTACTTC
CDR3aa: CASTLWGGETQYF

j_gene: TRBJ2-3
abundance: .
len: 16
v_gene: TRBV20-1
d_gene: TRBD2
CDR3nt: TGCAGTGTGGACGGGGGGAAACTGTCTAACACAGATACGCAGTATTTT
CDR3aa: CSVDGGKLSNTDTQYF

j_gene: TRBJ1-2
abundance: many
len: 15
v_gene: TRBV7-9
d_gene: .
CDR3nt: TGTGCCAGCAGCCCCGGGACATGGATGCTTGTAGGCTACACCTTC
CDR3aa: CASSPGTWMLVGYTF

j_gene: TRBJ1-1
abundance: few
len: 16
v_gene: TRBV5-1
d_gene: TRBD1
CDR3nt: TGCGCCAGCAGGGGTAAGGTCCGGACAGGGAACACTGAAGCTTTCTTT
CDR3aa: CASRGKVRTGNTEAFF

j_gene: TRBJ2-5
abundance: many
len: 15
v_gene: TRBV2
d_gene: TRBD2
CDR3nt: TGTGCCAGCAGTTCCTCCCTAGCGGGGGAAGAGACCCAGTACTTC
CDR3aa: CASSSSLAGEETQYF

j_gene: TRBJ2-5
abundance: many
len: 15
v_gene: TRBV28
d_gene: TRBD2
CDR3nt: TGTGCCAGCATCCCTAGCGGGGGACACCAAGAGACCCAGTACTTC
CDR3aa: CASIPSGGHQETQYF

j_gene: TRBJ2-6
abundance: few
len: 16
v_gene: TRBV19
d_gene: .
CDR3nt: TGTGCCAGTAGTTGGGGACGGTCCTCTGGGGCCAACGTCCTGACTTTC
CDR3aa: CASSWGRSSGANVLTF

j_gene: TRBJ2-7
abundance: few
len: 14
v_gene: TRBV5-1
d_gene: TRBD1
CDR3nt: TGCGCCAGCAAGCCTGGACAGGGCACCTACGAGCAGTACTTC
CDR3aa: CASKPGQGTYEQYF

j_gene: TRBJ2-7
abundance: many
len: 16
v_gene: TRBV29-1
d_gene: .
CDR3nt: TGCAGCGTTTTTAAAGCGACCACCTCCCTCTCCTACGAGCAGTACTTC
CDR3aa: CSVFKATTSLSYEQYF

j_gene: TRBJ1-6
abundance: .
len: 15
v_gene: TRBV6-6
d_gene: TRBD1
CDR3nt: TGTGCCAGCAGTTACAACCGGGACAGCCCGCCACCCCTCCACTTT
CDR3aa: CASSYNRDSPPPLHF

j_gene: TRBJ2-5
abundance: .
len: 17
v_gene: TRBV30
d_gene: .
CDR3nt: TGTGCCTGGAGTCGGGGGAAGGGAAGCGAATACCAAGAGACCCAGTACTTC
CDR3aa: CAWSRGKGSEYQETQYF

j_gene: TRBJ2-1
abundance: .
len: 14
v_gene: TRBV27
d_gene: TRBD2
CDR3nt: TGTGCCAGCAGTTTAAAGCGGGGGGACAATGAGCAGTTCTTC
CDR3aa: CASSLKRGDNEQFF

j_gene: TRBJ2-3
abundance: many
len: 13
v_gene: TRBV20-1
d_gene: .
CDR3nt: TGCAGTGCTAGGGGGTCTAGCACAGATACGCAGTATTTT
CDR3aa: CSARGSSTDTQYF

j_gene: TRBJ1-2
abundance: .
len: 15
v_gene: TRBV2
d_gene: .
CDR3nt: TGTGCCAGCAGTGTTAATAAGGGAGGAAGCTATGGCTACACCTTC
CDR3aa: CASSVNKGGSYGYTF

j_gene: TRBJ2-3
abundance: .
len: 14
v_gene: TRBV7-2
d_gene: .
CDR3nt: TGTGCCAGCAGCTTAGGGGCTAGCACAGATACGCAGTATTTT
CDR3aa: CASSLGASTDTQYF

j_gene: TRBJ2-3
abundance: many
len: 14
v_gene: TRBV3-1
d_gene: TRBD2
CDR3nt: TGTGCCAGCAGCCAAAGGACTAGGACAGATACGCAGTATTTT
CDR3aa: CASSQRTRTDTQYF

j_gene: TRBJ2-1
abundance: many
len: 13
v_gene: TRBV18
d_gene: TRBD1
CDR3nt: TGTGCCAGCTCCCGGACAGGGGGCAGTGAGCAGTTCTTC
CDR3aa: CASSRTGGSEQFF

j_gene: TRBJ2-4
abundance: few
len: 13
v_gene: TRBV12-3/TRBV12-4
d_gene: .
CDR3nt: TGTGCCAGCAGCCCCGACACCTTAAACATTCAGTACTTC
CDR3aa: CASSPDTLNIQYF

j_gene: TRBJ2-6
abundance: few
len: 18
v_gene: TRBV7-3
d_gene: .
CDR3nt: TGTGCCAGCAGCCTAGGGGTTCCCAGTTCCTCTGGGGCCAACGTCCTGACTTTC
CDR3aa: CASSLGVPSSSGANVLTF

j_gene: TRBJ2-3
abundance: few
len: 13
v_gene: TRBV7-2
d_gene: .
CDR3nt: TGTGCCAGCAGCCGGAGTTGGGCAGATACGCAGTATTTT
CDR3aa: CASSRSWADTQYF

j_gene: TRBJ2-3
abundance: many
len: 16
v_gene: TRBV7-2
d_gene: .
CDR3nt: TGTGCCAGCAGCCCCGCTATCCGAATTGGGGCAGATACGCAGTATTTT
CDR3aa: CASSPAIRIGADTQYF

j_gene: TRBJ1-2
abundance: many
len: 17
v_gene: TRBV4-3
d_gene: TRBD1
CDR3nt: TGCGCCAGCAGCCAAGATACAGGGACAGTGGGTAACTATGGCTACACCTTC
CDR3aa: CASSQDTGTVGNYGYTF

j_gene: TRBJ2-5
abundance: many
len: 17
v_gene: TRBV4-1
d_gene: .
CDR3nt: TGCGCCAGCAGCCCCCACGGTGGGGCGGTTAAGAAAGAGACCCAGTACTTC
CDR3aa: CASSPHGGAVKKETQYF

j_gene: TRBJ2-5
abundance: many
len: 17
v_gene: TRBV11-2
d_gene: TRBD2
CDR3nt: TGTGCCAGCAGCCCGGGGGGGGCTAGCGGGGGAAAAGAGACCCAGTACTTC
CDR3aa: CASSPGGASGGKETQYF

j_gene: TRBJ2-7
abundance: many
len: 13
v_gene: TRBV20-1
d_gene: TRBD2
CDR3nt: TGCAGTGCTCCGGGACTAGCGGGGAACGAGCAGTACTTC
CDR3aa: CSAPGLAGNEQYF

j_gene: TRBJ2-6
abundance: .
len: 15
v_gene: TRBV5-1
d_gene: .
CDR3nt: TGCGCCAGCAGCTTACAGAACTCTGGGGCCAACGTCCTGACTTTC
CDR3aa: CASSLQNSGANVLTF

j_gene: TRBJ1-2
abundance: many
len: 15
v_gene: TRBV28
d_gene: TRBD1
CDR3nt: TGTGCCAGCAGCCTCCTGACAGGGGCTAACTATGGCTACACCTTC
CDR3aa: CASSLLTGANYGYTF

j_gene: TRBJ2-3
abundance: few
len: 15
v_gene: TRBV6-1
d_gene: .
CDR3nt: TGTGCCAGCAGTGGAGTCGGGCTTAGCACAGATACGCAGTATTTT
CDR3aa: CASSGVGLSTDTQYF

j_gene: TRBJ2-3
abundance: many
len: 15
v_gene: TRBV12-5
d_gene: TRBD1
CDR3nt: TGTGCTAGTGGTTCGGGACAGGCTAGCACAGATACGCAGTATTTT
CDR3aa: CASGSGQASTDTQYF

j_gene: TRBJ1-4
abundance: few
len: 15
v_gene: TRBV5-5
d_gene: .
CDR3nt: TGTGCCAGCAGCTTGGACGGGCAGGCGGGTGAAAAACTGTTTTTT
CDR3aa: CASSLDGQAGEKLFF

j_gene: TRBJ1-5
abundance: .
len: 15
v_gene: TRBV4-3
d_gene: .
CDR3nt: TGCGCCAGCAGCCAAGATGGGGATGGAGATCAGCCCCAGCATTTT
CDR3aa: CASSQDGDGDQPQHF

j_gene: TRBJ2-7
abundance: many
len: 13
v_gene: TRBV2
d_gene: .
CDR3nt: TGTGCCAGCAGCTTTACAGAGTTCTACGAGCAGTACTTC
CDR3aa: CASSFTEFYEQYF

j_gene: TRBJ2-6
abundance: few
len: 15
v_gene: TRBV12-3/TRBV12-4
d_gene: .
CDR3nt: TGTGCCAGTCGGGAAAGGTACTCTGGGGCCAACGTCCTGACTTTC
CDR3aa: CASRERYSGANVLTF

j_gene: TRBJ2-5
abundance: many
len: 14
v_gene: TRBV5-1
d_gene: .
CDR3nt: TGCGCCAGCAGCTTGGGTTCCAGCCAAGAGACCCAGTACTTC
CDR3aa: CASSLGSSQETQYF

j_gene: TRBJ2-2
abundance: many
len: 14
v_gene: TRBV20-1
d_gene: .
CDR3nt: TGCAGTGCTAGTCCTGTCGACAGACCCGGGGAGCTGTTTTTT
CDR3aa: CSASPVDRPGELFF

j_gene: TRBJ2-3
abundance: .
len: 15
v_gene: TRBV9
d_gene: .
CDR3nt: TGTGCCAGCAGCGTAGGGCCGCAGGCAACAGATACGCAGTATTTT
CDR3aa: CASSVGPQATDTQYF